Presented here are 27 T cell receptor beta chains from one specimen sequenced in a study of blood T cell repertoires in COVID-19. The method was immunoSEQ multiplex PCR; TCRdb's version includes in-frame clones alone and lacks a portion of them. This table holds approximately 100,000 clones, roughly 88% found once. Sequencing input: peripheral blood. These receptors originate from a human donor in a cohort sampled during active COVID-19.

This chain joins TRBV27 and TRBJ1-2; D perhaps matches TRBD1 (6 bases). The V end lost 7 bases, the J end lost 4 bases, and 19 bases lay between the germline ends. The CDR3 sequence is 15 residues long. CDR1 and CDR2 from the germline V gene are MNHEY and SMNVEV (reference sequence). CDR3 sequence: CASTQLTGGAYGYTF. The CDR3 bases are TGTGCCAGCACCCAACTTACGGGGGGCGCCTATGGCTACACCTTC.

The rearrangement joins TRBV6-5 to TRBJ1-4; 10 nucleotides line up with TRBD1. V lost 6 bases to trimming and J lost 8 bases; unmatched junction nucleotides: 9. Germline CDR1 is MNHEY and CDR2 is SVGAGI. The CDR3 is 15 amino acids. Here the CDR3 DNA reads TGTGCCAGCAGGAACCGCGGGACAGGGGAAGAAAAACTGTTTTTT. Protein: CASRNRGTGEEKLFF.

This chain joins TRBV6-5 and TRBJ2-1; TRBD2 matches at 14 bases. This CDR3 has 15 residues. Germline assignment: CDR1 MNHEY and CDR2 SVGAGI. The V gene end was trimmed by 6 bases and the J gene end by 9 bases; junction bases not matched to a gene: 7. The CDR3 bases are TGTGCCAGCAGCTGGGGACTAGCGGGAGTGGGTGAGCAGTTCTTC. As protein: CASSWGLAGVGEQFF.

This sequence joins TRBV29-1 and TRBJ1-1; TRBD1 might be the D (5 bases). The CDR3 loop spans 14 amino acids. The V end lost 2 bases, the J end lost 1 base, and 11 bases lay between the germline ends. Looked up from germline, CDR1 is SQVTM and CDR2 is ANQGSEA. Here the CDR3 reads CSVERGWENTEAFF. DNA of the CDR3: TGCAGCGTTGAAAGGGGTTGGGAGAACACTGAAGCTTTCTTT.

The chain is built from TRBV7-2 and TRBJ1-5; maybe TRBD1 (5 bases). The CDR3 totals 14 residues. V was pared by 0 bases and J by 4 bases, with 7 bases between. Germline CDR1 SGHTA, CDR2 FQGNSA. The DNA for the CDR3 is TGTGCCAGCAGCTTAGCTGCAGGGAATCAGCCCCAGCATTTT. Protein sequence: CASSLAAGNQPQHF.

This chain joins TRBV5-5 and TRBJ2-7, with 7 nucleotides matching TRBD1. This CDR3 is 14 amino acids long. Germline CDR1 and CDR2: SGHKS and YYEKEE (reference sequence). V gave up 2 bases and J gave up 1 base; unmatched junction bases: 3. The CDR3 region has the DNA TGTGCCAGCAGCTTCACAGGGGAGTCCTACGAGCAGTACTTC. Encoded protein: CASSFTGESYEQYF. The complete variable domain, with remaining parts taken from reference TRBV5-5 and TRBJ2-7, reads DAGVTQSPTHLIKTRGQQVTLRCSPISGHKSVSWYQQVLGQGPQFIFQYYEKEERGRGNFPDRFSARQFPNYSSELNVNALLLGDSALYLCASSFTGESYEQYFGPGTRLTVT.

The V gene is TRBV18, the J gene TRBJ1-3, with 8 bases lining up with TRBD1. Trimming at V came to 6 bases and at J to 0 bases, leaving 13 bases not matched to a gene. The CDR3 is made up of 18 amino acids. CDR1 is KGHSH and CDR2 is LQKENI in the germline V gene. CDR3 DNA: TGTGCCAGCTCGCTACGACAGGGGAATCGGGGCTCTGGAAACACCATATATTTT. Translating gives CASSLRQGNRGSGNTIYF.

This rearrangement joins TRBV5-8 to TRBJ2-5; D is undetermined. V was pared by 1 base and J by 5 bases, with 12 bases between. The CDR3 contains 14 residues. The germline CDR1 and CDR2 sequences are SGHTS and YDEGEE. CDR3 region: CASSLHPISETQYF. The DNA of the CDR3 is TGTGCCAGCAGCTTGCATCCCATCAGTGAGACCCAGTACTTC.

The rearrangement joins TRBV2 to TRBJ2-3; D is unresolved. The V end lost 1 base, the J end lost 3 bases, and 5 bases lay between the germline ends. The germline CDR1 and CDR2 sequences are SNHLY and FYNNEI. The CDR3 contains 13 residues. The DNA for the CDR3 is TGTGCCAGCAGTGAAGAGAGAACAGATACGCAGTATTTT. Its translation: CASSEERTDTQYF.

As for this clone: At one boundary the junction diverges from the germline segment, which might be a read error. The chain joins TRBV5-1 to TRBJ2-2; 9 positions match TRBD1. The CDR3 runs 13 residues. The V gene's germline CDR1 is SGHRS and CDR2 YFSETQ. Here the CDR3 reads CASTTGGTAELFF. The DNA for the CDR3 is TGCGCCAGCACGACAGGGGGAACCGCGGAGCTGTTTTTT.

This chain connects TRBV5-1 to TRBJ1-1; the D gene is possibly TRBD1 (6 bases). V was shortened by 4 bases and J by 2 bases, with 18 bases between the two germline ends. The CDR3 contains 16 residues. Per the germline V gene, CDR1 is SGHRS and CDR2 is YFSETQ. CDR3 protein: CASSPTAGGRNTEAFF. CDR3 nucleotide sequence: TGCGCCAGCAGCCCAACCGCGGGGGGGCGCAACACTGAAGCTTTCTTT.

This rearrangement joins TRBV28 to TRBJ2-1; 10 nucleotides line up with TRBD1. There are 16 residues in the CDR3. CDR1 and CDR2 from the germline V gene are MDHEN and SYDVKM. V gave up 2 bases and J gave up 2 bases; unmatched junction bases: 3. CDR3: CASSLAGTGAYNEQFF. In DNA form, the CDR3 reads TGTGCCAGCAGTTTAGCAGGGACAGGGGCCTACAATGAGCAGTTCTTC.

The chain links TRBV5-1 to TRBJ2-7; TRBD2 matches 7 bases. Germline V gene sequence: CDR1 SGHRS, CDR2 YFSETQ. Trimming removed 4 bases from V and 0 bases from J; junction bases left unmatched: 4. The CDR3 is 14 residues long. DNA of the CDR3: TGCGCCAGCAGCGCGGGGGACTCCTCCTACGAGCAGTACTTC. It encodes CASSAGDSSYEQYF.

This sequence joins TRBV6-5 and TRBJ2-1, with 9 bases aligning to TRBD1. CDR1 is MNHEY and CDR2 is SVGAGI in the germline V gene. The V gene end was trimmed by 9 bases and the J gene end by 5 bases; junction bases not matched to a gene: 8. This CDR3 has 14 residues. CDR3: CASWGQGGDNEQFF. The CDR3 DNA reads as TGTGCCAGTTGGGGACAGGGAGGGGACAATGAGCAGTTCTTC.

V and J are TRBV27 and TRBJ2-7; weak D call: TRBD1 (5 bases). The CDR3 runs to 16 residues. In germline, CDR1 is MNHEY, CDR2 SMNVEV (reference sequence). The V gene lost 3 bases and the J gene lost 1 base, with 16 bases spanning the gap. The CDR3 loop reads CASSFLGVQGSYEQYF. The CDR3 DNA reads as TGTGCCAGCAGTTTTCTTGGTGTTCAGGGTTCCTACGAGCAGTACTTC.

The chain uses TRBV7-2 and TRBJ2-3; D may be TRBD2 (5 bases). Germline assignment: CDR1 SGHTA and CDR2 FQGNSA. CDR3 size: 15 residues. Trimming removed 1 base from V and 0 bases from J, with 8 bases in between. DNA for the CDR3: TGTGCCAGCAGCTTAGATGGCGGGAGCACAGATACGCAGTATTTT. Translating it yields CASSLDGGSTDTQYF.

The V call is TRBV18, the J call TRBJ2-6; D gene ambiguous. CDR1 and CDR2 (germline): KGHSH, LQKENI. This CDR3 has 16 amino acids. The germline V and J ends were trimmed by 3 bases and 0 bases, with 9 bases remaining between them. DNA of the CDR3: TGTGCCAGCTCACCCGCAGGATACTCTGGGGCCAACGTCCTGACTTTC. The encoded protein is CASSPAGYSGANVLTF.

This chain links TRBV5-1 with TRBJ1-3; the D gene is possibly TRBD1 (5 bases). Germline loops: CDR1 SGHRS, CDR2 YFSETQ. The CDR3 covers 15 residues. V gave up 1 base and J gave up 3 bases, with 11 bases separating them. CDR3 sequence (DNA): TGCGCCAGCAGCTTGTTCGGAGGGGATGGAAACACCATATATTTT. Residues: CASSLFGGDGNTIYF.

CDR3 nucleotides: TGTGCCAGCAGCCCCCTCTCAGCCAGGGGCGGAGAGGAGACCCAGTACTTC. It specifies CASSPLSARGGEETQYF. The chain employs TRBV5-4 and TRBJ2-5; D is perhaps TRBD1 (6 bases). Germline V lookup: CDR1 SGHNT, CDR2 YYREEE (reference sequence). There are 17 residues in the CDR3. Trimming shortened V by 4 bases and J by 5 bases, and 24 bases separated the two germline ends.

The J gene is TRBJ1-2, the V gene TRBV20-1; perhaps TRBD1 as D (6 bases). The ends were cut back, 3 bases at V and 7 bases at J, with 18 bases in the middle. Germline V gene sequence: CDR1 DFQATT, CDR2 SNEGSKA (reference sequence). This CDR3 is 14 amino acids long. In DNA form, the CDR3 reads TGCAGTGCTAGTTCCGGCCGACAGGTTCTTGGCTACACCTTC. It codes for CSASSGRQVLGYTF.

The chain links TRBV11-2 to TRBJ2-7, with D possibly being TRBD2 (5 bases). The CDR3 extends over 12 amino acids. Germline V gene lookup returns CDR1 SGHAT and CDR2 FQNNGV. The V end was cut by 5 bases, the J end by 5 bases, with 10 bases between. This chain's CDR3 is CASSPPGNEQYF. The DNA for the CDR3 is TGTGCCAGCAGCCCCCCGGGAAACGAGCAGTACTTC.

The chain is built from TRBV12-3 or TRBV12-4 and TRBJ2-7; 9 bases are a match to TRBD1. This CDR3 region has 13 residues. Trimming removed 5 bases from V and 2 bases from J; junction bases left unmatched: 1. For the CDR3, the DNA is TGTGCCAGCAGTGGACAGGGGACCTACGAGCAGTACTTC. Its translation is CASSGQGTYEQYF.

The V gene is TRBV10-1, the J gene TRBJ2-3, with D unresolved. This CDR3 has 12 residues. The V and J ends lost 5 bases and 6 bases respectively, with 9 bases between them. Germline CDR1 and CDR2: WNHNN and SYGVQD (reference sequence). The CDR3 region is CASSFTRDTQYF. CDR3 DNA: TGCGCCAGCAGTTTTACTCGGGATACGCAGTATTTT.

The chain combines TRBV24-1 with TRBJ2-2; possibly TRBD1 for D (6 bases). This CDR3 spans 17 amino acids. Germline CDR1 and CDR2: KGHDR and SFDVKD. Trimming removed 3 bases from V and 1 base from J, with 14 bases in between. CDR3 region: CATSDPGLGGNTGELFF. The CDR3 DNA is TGTGCCACCAGTGATCCGGGGCTAGGGGGGAACACCGGGGAGCTGTTTTTT.

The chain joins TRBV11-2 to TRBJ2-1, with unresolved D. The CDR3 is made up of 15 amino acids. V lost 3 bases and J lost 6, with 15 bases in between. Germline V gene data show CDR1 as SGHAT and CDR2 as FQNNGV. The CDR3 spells CASSLSLAAPNEQFF. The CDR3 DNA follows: TGTGCCAGCAGCTTGTCCTTAGCTGCCCCCAATGAGCAGTTCTTC.

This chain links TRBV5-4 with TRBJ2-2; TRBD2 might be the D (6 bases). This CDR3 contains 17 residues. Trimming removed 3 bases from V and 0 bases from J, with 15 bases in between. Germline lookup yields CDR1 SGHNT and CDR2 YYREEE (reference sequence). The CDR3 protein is CASSYRILAPNTGELFF. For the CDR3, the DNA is TGTGCCAGCAGCTACCGCATACTAGCCCCGAACACCGGGGAGCTGTTTTTT.

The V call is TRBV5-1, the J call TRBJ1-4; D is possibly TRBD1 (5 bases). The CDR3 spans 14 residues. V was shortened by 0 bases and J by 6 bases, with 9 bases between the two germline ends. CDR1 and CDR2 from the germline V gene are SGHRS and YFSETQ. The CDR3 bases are TGCGCCAGCAGCTTGGGGCTGACAGATGAAAAACTGTTTTTT. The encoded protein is CASSLGLTDEKLFF.